This T cell receptor beta chain was documented in a study of breast tumors, draining lymph nodes, adjacent tissues. General observations from the study: Data fit most tumor T cells coming from lymph node, expanding in tumor.

Via MiXCR, TCRdb re-called the multiplex PCR reads, giving one row per CDR3 protein. The sample comprises around 230,000 distinct CDR3 sequences, roughly 30% of which are singletons, and roughly 1.3% rests with the top ten. V lost 7 bases and J 5 bases, leaving 12 bases between the germline ends. Germline loops: CDR1 MNHEY, CDR2 SVGAGI. The length of the CDR3 is 12 residues. Remarks on this clonotype: Its antigen is undetermined. This clone may be a read error of a much larger clone one base away.

Samples came from axillary lymph nodes draining the breast cancer. The chain couples TRBV6-5 to TRBJ2-7; maybe TRBD2 (6 bases). The origin of this receptor is a female donor with breast cancer. Some clones in this sample may be carry-over from other donors' samples. Source material: axillary lymph node tissue. CDR3 sequence: CASTRGIHEQYF. The CDR3 DNA is TGTGCCAGCACTCGCGGGATACACGAGCAGTACTTC.